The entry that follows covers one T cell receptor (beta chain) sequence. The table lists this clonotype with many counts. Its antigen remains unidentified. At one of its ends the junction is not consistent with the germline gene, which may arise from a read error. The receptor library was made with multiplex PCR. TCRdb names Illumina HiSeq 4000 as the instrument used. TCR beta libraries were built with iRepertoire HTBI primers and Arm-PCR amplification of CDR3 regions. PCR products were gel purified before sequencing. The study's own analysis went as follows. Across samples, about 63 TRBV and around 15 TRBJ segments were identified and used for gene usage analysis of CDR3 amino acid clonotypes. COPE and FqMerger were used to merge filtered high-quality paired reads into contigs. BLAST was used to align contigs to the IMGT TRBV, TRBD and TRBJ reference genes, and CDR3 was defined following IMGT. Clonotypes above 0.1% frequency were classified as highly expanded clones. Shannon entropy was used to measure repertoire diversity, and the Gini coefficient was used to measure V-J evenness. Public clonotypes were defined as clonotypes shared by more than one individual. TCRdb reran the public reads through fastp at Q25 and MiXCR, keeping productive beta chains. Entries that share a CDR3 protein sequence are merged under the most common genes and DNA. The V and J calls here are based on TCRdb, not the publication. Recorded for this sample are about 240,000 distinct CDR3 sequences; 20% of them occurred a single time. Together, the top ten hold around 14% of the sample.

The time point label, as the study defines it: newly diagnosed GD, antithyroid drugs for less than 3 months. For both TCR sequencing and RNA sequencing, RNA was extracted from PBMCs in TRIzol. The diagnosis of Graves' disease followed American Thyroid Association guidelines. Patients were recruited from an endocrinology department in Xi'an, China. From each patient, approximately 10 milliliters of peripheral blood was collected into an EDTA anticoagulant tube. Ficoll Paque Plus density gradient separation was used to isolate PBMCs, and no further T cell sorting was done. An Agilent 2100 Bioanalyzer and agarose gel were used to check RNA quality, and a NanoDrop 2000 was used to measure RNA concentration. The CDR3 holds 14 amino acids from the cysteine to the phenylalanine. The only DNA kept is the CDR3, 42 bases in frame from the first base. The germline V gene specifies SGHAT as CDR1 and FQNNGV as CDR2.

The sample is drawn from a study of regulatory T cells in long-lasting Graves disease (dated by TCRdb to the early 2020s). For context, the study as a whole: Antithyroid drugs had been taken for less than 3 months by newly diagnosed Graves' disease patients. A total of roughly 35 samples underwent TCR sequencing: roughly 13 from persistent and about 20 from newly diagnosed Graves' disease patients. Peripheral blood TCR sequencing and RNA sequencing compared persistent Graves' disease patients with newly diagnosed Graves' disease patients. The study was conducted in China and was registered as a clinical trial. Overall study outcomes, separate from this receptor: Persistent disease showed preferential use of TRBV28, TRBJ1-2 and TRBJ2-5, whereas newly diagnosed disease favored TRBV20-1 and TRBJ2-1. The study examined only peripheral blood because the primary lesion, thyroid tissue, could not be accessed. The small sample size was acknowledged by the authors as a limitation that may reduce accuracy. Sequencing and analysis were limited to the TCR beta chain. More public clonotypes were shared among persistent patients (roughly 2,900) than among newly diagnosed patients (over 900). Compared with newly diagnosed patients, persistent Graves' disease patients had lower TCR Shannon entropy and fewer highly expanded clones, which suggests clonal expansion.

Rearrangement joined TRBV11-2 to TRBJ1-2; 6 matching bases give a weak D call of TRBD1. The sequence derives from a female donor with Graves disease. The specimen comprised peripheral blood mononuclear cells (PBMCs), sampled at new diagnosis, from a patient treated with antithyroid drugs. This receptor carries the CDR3 CASSQDAGAGGYTF. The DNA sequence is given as TGCGCCAGCAGCCAAGATGCAGGGGCCGGCGGCTACACCTTC.